The TCR beta chain under discussion was sequenced for a study of blood T cell repertoires in COVID-19. Study background: Samples came from the United States, Italy and Spain, spanning acute and convalescent COVID-19. In each case, the material was cDNA or gDNA derived from T cells, B-cell-depleted T cells, or PBMCs.

Under the authors' procedure: How many nucleated cells were present was estimated from reference gene primer amplification. The data were produced by immunoSEQ multiplex PCR, yet TCRdb's version contains in-frame clones alone and is incomplete. V, J and clone size are those of that table, while D and trimming were read from the DNA. The sample has tens of thousands of clones; approximately 90% are singletons. Sequencing input: peripheral blood. This clonotype was sampled from a male donor with acute or convalescent COVID-19.

In nucleotides, the CDR3 is TGTGCCAGCAGTGACCGGACTAGCGGGTCCACAGATACGCAGTATTTT. This translates into CASSDRTSGSTDTQYF. This chain joins TRBV6-1 and TRBJ2-3; 11 nucleotides match TRBD2. The V gene end was trimmed by 3 bases and the J gene end by 2 bases; junction bases not matched to a gene: 4. The CDR3 sequence is 16 residues long. In germline, CDR1 is MNHNS, CDR2 SASEGT.